The sample holds a few counts of the clone carrying this T cell receptor (beta chain). The antigen is unknown. TCR alpha and beta CDR3 regions were amplified from RNA using iRepertoire nested multiplex PCR. TCRdb reprocessed the multiplex PCR reads with MiXCR, giving one entry per CDR3 protein. The sample holds fewer than 500,000 distinct CDR3 sequences; less than 50% are singletons and the top ten take around 11%. The length of the CDR3 is 14 residues. Germline trimming cut 5 bases from V and 6 bases from J; bases unmatched to any gene: 4. The data derive from a study of glioma-infiltrating T cells. Study-wide results and caveats: Non-neoplastic patients had below-expected tissue-blood divergence, while all gliomas exceeded expectation.

The receptor was isolated from a human donor with low-grade glioma or glioblastoma, undergoing nonglioma brain surgery, or in good health (not recorded which). The gene calls are TRBV12-3 or TRBV12-4 and TRBJ1-4; TRBD1 matches 9 bases. Source material: glioma tissue, nonneoplastic brain tissue, or PBMCs (not recorded which). The DNA for the CDR3 is TGTGCCAGCAGTCCCCGGGACAGGGATGAAAAACTGTTTTTT. It translates to CASSPRDRDEKLFF.